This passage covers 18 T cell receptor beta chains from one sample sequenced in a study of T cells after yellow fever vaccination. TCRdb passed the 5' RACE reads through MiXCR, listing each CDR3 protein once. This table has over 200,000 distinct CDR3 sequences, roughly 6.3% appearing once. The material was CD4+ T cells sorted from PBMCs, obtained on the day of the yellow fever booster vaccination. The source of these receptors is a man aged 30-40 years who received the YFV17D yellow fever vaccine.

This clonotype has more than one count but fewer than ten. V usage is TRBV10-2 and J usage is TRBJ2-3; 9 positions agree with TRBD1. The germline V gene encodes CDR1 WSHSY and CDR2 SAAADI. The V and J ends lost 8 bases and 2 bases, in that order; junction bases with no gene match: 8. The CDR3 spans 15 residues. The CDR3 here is CASGATGGVTDTQYF. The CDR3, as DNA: TGCGCCAGCGGGGCAACAGGGGGCGTCACAGATACGCAGTATTTT.

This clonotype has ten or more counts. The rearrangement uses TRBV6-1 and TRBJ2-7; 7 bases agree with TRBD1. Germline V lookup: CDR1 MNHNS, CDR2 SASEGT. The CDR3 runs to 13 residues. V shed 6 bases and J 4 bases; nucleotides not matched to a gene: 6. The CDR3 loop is CASRGTVSYEQYF. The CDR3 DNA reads TGTGCCAGCAGAGGGACAGTTAGTTACGAGCAGTACTTC.

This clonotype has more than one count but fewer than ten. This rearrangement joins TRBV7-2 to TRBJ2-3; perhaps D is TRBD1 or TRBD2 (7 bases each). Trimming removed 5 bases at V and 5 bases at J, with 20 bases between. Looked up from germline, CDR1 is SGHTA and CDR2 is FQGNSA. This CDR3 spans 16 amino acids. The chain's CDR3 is CASSPRGAGERDTQYF. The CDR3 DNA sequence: TGTGCCAGCAGCCCCAGGGGGGCGGGAGAACGAGATACGCAGTATTTT.

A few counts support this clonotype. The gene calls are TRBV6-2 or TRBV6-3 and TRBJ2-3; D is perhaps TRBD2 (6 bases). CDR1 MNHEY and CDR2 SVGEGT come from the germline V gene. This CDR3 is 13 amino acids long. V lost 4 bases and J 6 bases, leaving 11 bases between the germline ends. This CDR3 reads CASSWGLVDTQYF. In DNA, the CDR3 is TGTGCCAGCAGTTGGGGACTCGTCGATACGCAGTATTTT.

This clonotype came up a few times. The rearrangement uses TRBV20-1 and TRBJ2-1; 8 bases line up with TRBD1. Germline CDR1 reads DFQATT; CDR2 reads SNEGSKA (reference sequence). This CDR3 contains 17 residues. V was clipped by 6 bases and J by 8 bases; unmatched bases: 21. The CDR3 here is CSAQRAQRGRGLDEQFF. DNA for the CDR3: TGCAGTGCCCAGCGGGCACAGAGGGGCAGGGGGCTTGATGAGCAGTTCTTC.

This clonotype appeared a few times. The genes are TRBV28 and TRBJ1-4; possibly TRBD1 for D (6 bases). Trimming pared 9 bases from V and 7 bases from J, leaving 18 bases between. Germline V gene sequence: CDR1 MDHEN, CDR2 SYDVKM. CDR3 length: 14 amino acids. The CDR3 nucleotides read TGTGCCAGTTCGAGGGGGGGCCGGGCTGAAAAACTGTTTTTT. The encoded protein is CASSRGGRAEKLFF.

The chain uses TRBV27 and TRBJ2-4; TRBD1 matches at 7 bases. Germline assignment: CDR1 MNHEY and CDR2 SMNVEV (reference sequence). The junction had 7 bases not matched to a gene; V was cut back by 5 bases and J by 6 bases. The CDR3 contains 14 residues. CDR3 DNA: TGTGCCAGCAGTGGGGACAGCGCCTTAAACATTCAGTACTTC. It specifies CASSGDSALNIQYF.

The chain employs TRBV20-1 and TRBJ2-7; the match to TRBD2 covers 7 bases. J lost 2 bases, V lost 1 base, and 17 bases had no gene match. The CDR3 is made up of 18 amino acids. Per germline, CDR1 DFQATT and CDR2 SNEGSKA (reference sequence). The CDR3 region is CSARGFSISASGTYEQYF. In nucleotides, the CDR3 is TGCAGTGCTAGAGGATTCAGTATCTCGGCTAGCGGAACCTACGAGCAGTACTTC.

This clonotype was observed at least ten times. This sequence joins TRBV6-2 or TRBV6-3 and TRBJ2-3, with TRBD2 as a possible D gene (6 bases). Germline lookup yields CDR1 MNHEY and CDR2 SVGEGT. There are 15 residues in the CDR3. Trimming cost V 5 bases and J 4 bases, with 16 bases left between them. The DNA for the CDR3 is TGTGCCAGCAGTCAACAAGGCGGGATGGCAGATACGCAGTATTTT. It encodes CASSQQGGMADTQYF.

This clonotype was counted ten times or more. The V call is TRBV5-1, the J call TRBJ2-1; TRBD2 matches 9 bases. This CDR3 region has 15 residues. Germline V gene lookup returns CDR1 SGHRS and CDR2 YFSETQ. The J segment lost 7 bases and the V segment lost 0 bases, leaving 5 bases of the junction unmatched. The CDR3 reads CASSLVRGGVNEQFF. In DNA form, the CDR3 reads TGCGCCAGCAGCTTGGTGCGGGGGGGAGTGAATGAGCAGTTCTTC. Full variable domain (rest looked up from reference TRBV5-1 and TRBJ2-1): KAGVTQTPRYLIKTRGQQVTLSCSPISGHRSVSWYQQTPGQGLQFLFEYFSETQRNKGNFPGRFSGRQFSNSRSEMNVSTLELGDSALYLCASSLVRGGVNEQFFGPGTRLTVL.

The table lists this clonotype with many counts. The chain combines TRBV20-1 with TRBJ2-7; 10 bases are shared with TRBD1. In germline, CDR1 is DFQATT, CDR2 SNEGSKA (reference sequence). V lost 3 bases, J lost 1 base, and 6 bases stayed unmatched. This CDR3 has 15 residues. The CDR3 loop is CSASPGQGRSYEQYF. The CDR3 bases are TGCAGTGCTAGCCCGGGACAGGGGAGGTCCTACGAGCAGTACTTC.

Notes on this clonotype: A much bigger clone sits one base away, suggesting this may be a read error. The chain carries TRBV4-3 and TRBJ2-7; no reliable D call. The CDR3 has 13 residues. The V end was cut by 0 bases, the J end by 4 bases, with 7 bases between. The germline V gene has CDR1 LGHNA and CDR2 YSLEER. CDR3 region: CASSQDQVYEQYF. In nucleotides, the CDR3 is TGCGCCAGCAGCCAAGATCAGGTTTACGAGCAGTACTTC.

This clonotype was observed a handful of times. CDR3 bases: TGCGCCAGCAGCCAGACCTACCGGGACTACCTCACAGATACGCAGTATTTT. Translation gives CASSQTYRDYLTDTQYF. The chain recombines TRBV4-3 with TRBJ2-3; TRBD2 aligns across 7 bases. Looked up from germline, CDR1 is LGHNA and CDR2 is YSLEER. V lost 3 bases and J lost 2; bases outside the gene matches: 11. The CDR3 sequence is 17 residues long.

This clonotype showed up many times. The CDR3, as DNA: TGTGCCAGCAGCTATACCACAGATACGCAGTATTTT. Protein: CASSYTTDTQYF. V gene TRBV7-9 combines with J gene TRBJ2-3; D is uncertain. V dropped 4 bases and J dropped 2 bases, with 4 bases sitting between them. The CDR3 is made up of 12 amino acids. The V gene's germline CDR1 is SEHNR and CDR2 FQNEAQ (reference sequence). Together with reference TRBV7-9 and TRBJ2-3, the CDR3 gives the full variable domain: DTGVSQNPRHKITKRGQNVTFRCDPISEHNRLYWYRQTLGQGPEFLTYFQNEAQLEKSRLLSDRFSAERPKGSFSTLEIQRTEQGDSAMYLCASSYTTDTQYFGPGTRLTVL.

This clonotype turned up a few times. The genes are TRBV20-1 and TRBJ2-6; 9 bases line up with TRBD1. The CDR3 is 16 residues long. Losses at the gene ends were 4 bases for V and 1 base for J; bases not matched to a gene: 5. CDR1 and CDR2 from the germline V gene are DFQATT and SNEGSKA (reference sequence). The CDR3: CSAKAGTGSGANVLTF. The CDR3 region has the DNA TGCAGTGCTAAAGCCGGGACAGGGTCTGGGGCCAACGTCCTGACTTTC.

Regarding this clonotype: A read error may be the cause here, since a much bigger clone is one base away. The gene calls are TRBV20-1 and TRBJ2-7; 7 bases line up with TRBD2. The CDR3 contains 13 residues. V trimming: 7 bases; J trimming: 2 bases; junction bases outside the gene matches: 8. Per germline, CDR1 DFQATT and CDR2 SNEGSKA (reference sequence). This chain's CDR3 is CSVTGGVTYEQYF. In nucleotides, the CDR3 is TGCAGTGTAACGGGAGGAGTAACCTACGAGCAGTACTTC.

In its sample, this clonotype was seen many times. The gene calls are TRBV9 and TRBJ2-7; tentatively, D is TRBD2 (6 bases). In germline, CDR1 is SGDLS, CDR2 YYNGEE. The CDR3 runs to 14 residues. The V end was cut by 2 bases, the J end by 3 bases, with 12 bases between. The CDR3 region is CASSVTPGDYEQYF. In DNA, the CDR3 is TGTGCCAGCAGCGTCACCCCGGGGGACTACGAGCAGTACTTC.

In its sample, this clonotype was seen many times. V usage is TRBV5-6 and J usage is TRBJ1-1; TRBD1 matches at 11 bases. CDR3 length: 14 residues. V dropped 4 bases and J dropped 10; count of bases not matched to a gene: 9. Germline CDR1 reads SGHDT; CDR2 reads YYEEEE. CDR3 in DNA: TGTGCCAGCAGCCTGAGGACAGGGGGCTACGCAGCTTTCTTT. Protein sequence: CASSLRTGGYAAFF. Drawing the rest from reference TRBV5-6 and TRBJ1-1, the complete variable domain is DAGVTQSPTHLIKTRGQQVTLRCSPKSGHDTVSWYQQALGQGPQFIFQYYEEEERQRGNFPDRFSGHQFPNYSSELNVNALLLGDSALYLCASSLRTGGYAAFFGQGTRLTVV.